Below are 23 T cell receptor beta chains sequenced from a single sample in a study of T cells in Graves' hyperthyroidism and ophthalmopathy. From RNA transcripts, TCR beta CDR3 regions were amplified. HTBI primers were the set used in a first-round RT-PCR of the TCR CDR3. TCRdb reanalysed the multiplex PCR reads using MiXCR and keeps one entry per CDR3 protein. Among fewer than 650,000 distinct CDR3 sequences listed, 14% were seen once. The sequenced sample consisted of blood. The receptor set was obtained from a woman aged 40 to 49 with Graves' hyperthyroidism.

This clonotype was detected a few times. The V gene is TRBV20-1, the J gene TRBJ1-5, with D perhaps matching TRBD1 (5 bases). Between the trimmed V and J ends, which lost 0 bases and 1 base, there was a span of 10 bases. Germline values: CDR1 DFQATT, CDR2 SNEGSKA (reference sequence). This CDR3 is 15 amino acids long. CDR3 in DNA: TGCAGTGCTAGAGACGGGACCGCCAGCAATCAGCCCCAGCATTTT. Its translation is CSARDGTASNQPQHF.

This clonotype was seen ten or more times. The chain joins TRBV6-2 or TRBV6-3 to TRBJ2-5, with D hard to call. The V end was cut by 2 bases, the J end by 3 bases, with 13 bases between. This CDR3 has 15 residues. Germline V gene lookup returns CDR1 MNHEY and CDR2 SVGEGT. CDR3 amino acids: CASSYKASGKETQYF. DNA for the CDR3: TGTGCCAGCAGTTACAAGGCTAGTGGAAAAGAGACCCAGTACTTC.

This chain links TRBV27 with TRBJ1-2, with D unresolved. The CDR3 loop spans 12 amino acids. The V end was cut by 7 bases, the J end by 6 bases, with 12 bases between. Germline V gene sequence: CDR1 MNHEY, CDR2 SMNVEV (reference sequence). The CDR3 DNA is TGTGCCAGCAAGCGGGGTTCTGATGGCTACACCTTC. Its protein product is CASKRGSDGYTF.

This clonotype was counted at least ten times. The chain carries TRBV27 and TRBJ2-2; 11 bases match TRBD2. V gave up 2 bases and J gave up 6 bases; unmatched junction bases: 11. This CDR3 is 18 amino acids long. CDR1 and CDR2 (germline): MNHEY, SMNVEV (reference sequence). Here the CDR3 DNA reads TGTGCCAGCAGTTTACAAACTAGCGGGAGCGGGAGGGCCGGGGAGCTGTTTTTT. Its translation is CASSLQTSGSGRAGELFF.

This clonotype was picked up a small number of times. The J gene is TRBJ2-7, the V gene TRBV10-2; weak D call: TRBD1 (5 bases). With 8 bases removed from V and 2 bases from J, the gap between germline ends came to 10 bases. The CDR3 runs to 12 residues. The germline V gene has CDR1 WSHSY and CDR2 SAAADI. CDR3 bases: TGCGCCAGCCCACAGGAAGCCTACGAGCAGTACTTC. Its translation: CASPQEAYEQYF.

This clonotype was recorded at least ten times. The genes are TRBV28 and TRBJ1-6; D remains ambiguous. Trimming cost V 6 bases and J 7 bases, with 10 bases left between them. This CDR3 contains 13 residues. Germline V gene data show CDR1 as MDHEN and CDR2 as SYDVKM. The CDR3 spells CASRDLMNSPLHF. CDR3 sequence (DNA): TGTGCCAGCAGGGACTTAATGAATTCACCCCTCCACTTT. Complete variable domain (other parts from reference TRBV28 and TRBJ1-6): DVKVTQSSRYLVKRTGEKVFLECVQDMDHENMFWYRQDPGLGLRLIYFSYDVKMKEKGDIPEGYSVSREKKERFSLILESASTNQTSMYLCASRDLMNSPLHFGNGTRLTVT.

The genes are TRBV12-3 or TRBV12-4 and TRBJ2-7; the D gene is possibly TRBD2 (7 bases). The CDR3 is 13 amino acids. V was pared by 5 bases and J by 3 bases, with 11 bases between. The chain's CDR3 is CASSHGGLYEQYF. For the CDR3, the DNA is TGTGCCAGCAGTCACGGGGGGCTCTACGAGCAGTACTTC.

This clonotype was recorded at least ten times. The chain joins TRBV28 to TRBJ2-5; D not certain. The germline CDR1 and CDR2 sequences are MDHEN and SYDVKM. V lost 2 bases, J lost 4 bases, and 14 bases lay in between. The CDR3 consists of 15 residues. The CDR3 coding sequence is TGTGCCAGCAGTTTACTAGGGAACGTCTTAGAGACCCAGTACTTC. This sequence encodes CASSLLGNVLETQYF.

This clonotype was observed at least ten times. The chain carries TRBV3-1 and TRBJ2-2; TRBD1 or TRBD2 may be the D gene (6 bases each). Germline-derived CDR1 and CDR2 are LGHDT and YNNKEL (reference sequence). Deletions cut 2 bases from V and 1 base from J, with 14 bases between. This CDR3 has 17 residues. DNA for the CDR3: TGTGCCAGCAGCCAATTCGGAGGGACAAAGAACACCGGGGAGCTGTTTTTT. As protein: CASSQFGGTKNTGELFF.

This clonotype was observed many times. This chain links TRBV30 with TRBJ1-2, with D hard to call. The CDR3 sequence is 12 residues long. V lost 5 bases and J lost 3, with 10 bases in between. Per the germline V gene, CDR1 is GTSNPN and CDR2 is SVGIG (reference sequence). CDR3 region: CAWVSRYYGYTF. Here the CDR3 DNA reads TGTGCCTGGGTGAGCCGGTACTATGGCTACACCTTC.

This clonotype was recorded many times. The V and J genes are TRBV18 and TRBJ2-7; a possible D gene is TRBD2 (5 bases). CDR3 length: 16 amino acids. Trimming stripped 3 bases from V and 1 base from J, with 16 bases between. Germline CDR1 is KGHSH and CDR2 is LQKENI. CDR3 in amino acids: CASSPREGVESYEQYF. The CDR3 region has the DNA TGTGCCAGCTCACCCCGCGAGGGCGTAGAATCCTACGAGCAGTACTTC.

This rearrangement joins TRBV4-1 to TRBJ2-5, with D perhaps given as TRBD1 or TRBD2 (5 bases each). The CDR3 loop spans 14 amino acids. Between the trimmed V and J ends, which lost 0 bases and 9 bases, there was a span of 14 bases. Per the germline V gene, CDR1 is MGHRA and CDR2 is YSYEKL. The CDR3 region is CASSQELGTGAQYF. DNA for the CDR3: TGCGCCAGCAGCCAAGAATTAGGGACCGGGGCCCAGTACTTC.

Many counts were recorded for this clonotype. The chain links TRBV5-1 to TRBJ2-2; 8 nucleotides agree with TRBD1. There are 15 residues in the CDR3. V lost 5 bases to trimming and J lost 0 bases; unmatched junction nucleotides: 3. Looked up from germline, CDR1 is SGHRS and CDR2 is YFSETQ. The CDR3 bases are TGCGCCAGCAGTTCGGACAGGGCGAACACCGGGGAGCTGTTTTTT. This sequence encodes CASSSDRANTGELFF.

The chain recombines TRBV11-3 with TRBJ2-3, with unresolved D. Per the germline V gene, CDR1 is SGHNT and CDR2 is YENEEA. This CDR3 is 14 amino acids long. V was pared by 2 bases and J by 4 bases, with 10 bases between. The CDR3 spells CASSLNVVADTQYF. As DNA, the CDR3 is TGTGCCAGCAGCTTAAACGTCGTCGCAGATACGCAGTATTTT.

This clonotype has a count of ten or more. The chain couples TRBV7-9 to TRBJ2-3, with D perhaps TRBD1 (6 bases). Trimming left V 5 bases short and J 3 bases short, with 15 bases between. Germline CDR1 and CDR2: SEHNR and FQNEAQ (reference sequence). CDR3 size: 15 residues. The CDR3 sequence: CASSPRIRGTDTQYF. The DNA for the CDR3 is TGTGCCAGCAGCCCCCGGATTAGGGGGACAGATACGCAGTATTTT.

This clonotype was counted at least ten times. The chain joins TRBV18 to TRBJ1-5; TRBD1 is a possible D gene (5 bases). V dropped 6 bases and J dropped 6 bases, with 15 bases sitting between them. This CDR3 has 14 residues. Germline V gene lookup returns CDR1 KGHSH and CDR2 LQKENI. CDR3 protein: CASSKETDSQPQHF. The CDR3 nucleotides are TGTGCCAGCTCGAAGGAGACAGACTCTCAGCCCCAGCATTTT.

The sample holds many counts of this clonotype. Germline and junction disagree at one end, which may indicate a read error. The chain is built from TRBV7-8 and TRBJ2-2, with D perhaps matching TRBD1 (6 bases). From germline, CDR1 is SGHVS and CDR2 FQNEAQ. The CDR3 sequence is 14 residues long. The CDR3 loop is CASSSGTSTGELFF. In DNA form, the CDR3 reads TGCGCCAGCAGCTCCGGGACATCCACCGGGGAGCTGTTTTTT.

This clonotype appeared a few times. The chain recombines TRBV7-6 with TRBJ2-1, with 7 bases that match TRBD1. J lost 5 bases, V lost 5 bases, and 15 bases had no gene match. The germline V gene has CDR1 SGHVS and CDR2 FNYEAQ. This CDR3 has 17 residues. CDR3 sequence (DNA): TGTGCCAGCAGCAAAGGGACAGCAACAGAGGGGCACAATGAGCAGTTCTTC. Protein sequence: CASSKGTATEGHNEQFF.

The J gene is TRBJ1-4, the V gene TRBV4-1; maybe TRBD1 (6 bases). Germline V gene data show CDR1 as MGHRA and CDR2 as YSYEKL. The CDR3 sequence is 16 residues long. V was trimmed by 3 bases and J by 7 bases, leaving 18 bases between them. Here the CDR3 reads CASSQNGWGAREKLFF. In DNA, the CDR3 is TGCGCCAGCAGCCAGAATGGGTGGGGGGCGCGTGAAAAACTGTTTTTT.

This clonotype appeared many times. The chain links TRBV2 to TRBJ2-1; TRBD2 matches at 7 bases. The CDR3 runs 12 residues. V trimming: 8 bases; J trimming: 8 bases; junction bases outside the gene matches: 6. CDR1 is SNHLY and CDR2 is FYNNEI in the germline V gene. This chain's CDR3 is CASAGADYEQFF. The CDR3 DNA reads TGTGCCAGCGCGGGAGCTGACTATGAGCAGTTCTTC.

The V and J genes are TRBV20-1 and TRBJ1-3, with D possibly matching TRBD1 (5 bases). The V gene's germline CDR1 is DFQATT and CDR2 SNEGSKA (reference sequence). The germline V and J ends were trimmed by 3 bases and 0 bases, with 12 bases remaining between them. This CDR3 has 15 residues. CDR3 loop: CSARGQGNSGNTIYF. The CDR3 DNA follows: TGCAGTGCTAGGGGGCAGGGAAACTCTGGAAACACCATATATTTT.

This clonotype showed up many times. The genes are TRBV20-1 and TRBJ2-3, with 11 nucleotides matching TRBD2. Germline V gene sequence: CDR1 DFQATT, CDR2 SNEGSKA (reference sequence). The ends lost 0 bases at V and 2 bases at J; junction bases unmatched: 4. The CDR3 has 16 amino acids. CDR3 amino acids: CSAREPGLAVTDTQYF. The CDR3 DNA sequence: TGCAGTGCTAGAGAACCGGGACTAGCGGTCACAGATACGCAGTATTTT.

This clonotype appeared many times. This sequence joins TRBV3-1 and TRBJ2-7; D not certain. The CDR3 covers 14 residues. Trimming took 7 bases from V and 3 from J, leaving 16 bases between them. The germline gives CDR1 LGHDT, CDR2 YNNKEL (reference sequence). CDR3 amino acids: CASNGPYDGYEQYF. The DNA of the CDR3 is TGTGCCAGCAACGGACCATACGACGGCTACGAGCAGTACTTC.